A single sample is the source of the 23 T cell receptor beta chains below, sequenced in a study of blood T cell repertoires in COVID-19. Generated by immunoSEQ multiplex PCR, the TCRdb table keeps only in-frame clones and is missing some. Counted here are roughly 280,000 clones, 80% to 90% occurring once; the ten biggest clones make up over 2%. The source material was PBMCs or T cells enriched from blood (not recorded which). The receptors come from a woman under 30 who had recovered from COVID-19.

V is TRBV18 and J is TRBJ1-5, with D uncertain. Trimming took off 2 bases at V and 2 bases at J, with 13 bases between the two ends. This CDR3 spans 16 amino acids. Germline V gene sequence: CDR1 KGHSH, CDR2 LQKENI. Written as DNA, the CDR3 is TGTGCCAGCTCACCAAATAGCGCGGTTGGCAATCAGCCCCAGCATTTT. Its translation is CASSPNSAVGNQPQHF.

The chain recombines TRBV5-1 with TRBJ1-1, with D possibly TRBD1 on 5 matching bases. V was clipped by 3 bases and J by 5 bases, with 17 bases between them. The CDR3 length is 15 residues. Germline CDR1 is SGHRS and CDR2 is YFSETQ. The CDR3 sequence: CASSSGGREGTEAFF. Written as DNA, the CDR3 is TGCGCCAGCAGCTCAGGAGGCCGGGAGGGGACTGAAGCTTTCTTT.

The rearrangement uses TRBV6-5 and TRBJ2-5, with D possibly matching TRBD1 (6 bases). CDR1 is MNHEY and CDR2 is SVGAGI in the germline V gene. The V end was cut by 5 bases, the J end by 1 base, with 14 bases between. The CDR3 has 15 amino acids. The CDR3 DNA is TGTGCCAGCAGTCCTTACAGCAGGGGCCAAGAGACCCAGTACTTC. It is translated as CASSPYSRGQETQYF.

J is TRBJ1-6 and V is TRBV11-2, with D perhaps TRBD1 (6 bases). Trimming stripped 3 bases from V and 6 bases from J, with 9 bases between. Germline CDR1 and CDR2: SGHAT and FQNNGV. The CDR3 spans 14 residues. CDR3: CASSFGGANSPLHF. The CDR3 DNA follows: TGTGCCAGCAGCTTCGGGGGGGCTAATTCACCCCTCCACTTT.

The chain links TRBV12-3 or TRBV12-4 to TRBJ1-5; TRBD1 is a possible D gene (6 bases). Trimming shortened V by 8 bases and J by 6 bases, and 8 bases separated the two germline ends. This CDR3 spans 11 amino acids. The CDR3 region is CASGQIQPQHF. In DNA, the CDR3 is TGTGCCAGCGGACAGATTCAGCCCCAGCATTTT.

CDR3 DNA: TGTGCTAGCCTCCCCTTGTGCGAACCGCGGTACGAGCAGTACTTC. It yields the protein CASLPLCEPRYEQYF. V usage is TRBV12-5 and J usage is TRBJ2-7; no clear D gene. Germline lookup yields CDR1 LGHNT and CDR2 FRNRAP. This CDR3 comprises 15 residues. Trimming took 9 bases from V and 4 from J, leaving 22 bases between them.

This clone was seen a single time. The V gene is TRBV19, the J gene TRBJ2-2; the D gene is possibly TRBD1 (6 bases). The CDR3 length is 19 residues. Trimming pared 3 bases from V and 1 base from J, leaving 21 bases between. Germline loops: CDR1 LNHDA, CDR2 SQIVND (reference sequence). CDR3 residues: CASSIKSFGAQGNTGELFF. DNA of the CDR3: TGTGCCAGTAGTATTAAGTCTTTCGGTGCACAGGGGAACACCGGGGAGCTGTTTTTT.

The gene calls are TRBV6-6 and TRBJ2-7; 8 bases are a match to TRBD1. Germline CDR1 reads MNHNY; CDR2 reads SVGAGI (reference sequence). The CDR3 contains 11 residues. The ends lost 9 bases at V and 6 bases at J; junction bases unmatched: 4. The CDR3 DNA is TGTGCCAGTAACACAGGGGGCGAGCAGTACTTC. This encodes CASNTGGEQYF.

V gene TRBV5-1 combines with J gene TRBJ2-7; 7 bases line up with TRBD1. CDR3 length: 15 amino acids. The germline V gene has CDR1 SGHRS and CDR2 YFSETQ. The ends lost 4 bases at V and 1 base at J; junction bases unmatched: 8. The CDR3 bases are TGCGCCAGCAGCCATCCGGGACAGCGTTCCTACGAGCAGTACTTC. Amino acid sequence: CASSHPGQRSYEQYF. Together with reference TRBV5-1 and TRBJ2-7, the CDR3 gives the full variable domain: KAGVTQTPRYLIKTRGQQVTLSCSPISGHRSVSWYQQTPGQGLQFLFEYFSETQRNKGNFPGRFSGRQFSNSRSEMNVSTLELGDSALYLCASSHPGQRSYEQYFGPGTRLTVT.

The J gene is TRBJ2-3, the V gene TRBV19, with D possibly being TRBD2 (5 bases). Germline CDR1 LNHDA, CDR2 SQIVND (reference sequence). Trimming took off 5 bases at V and 3 bases at J, with 18 bases between the two ends. CDR3 size: 16 residues. The CDR3 protein is CASSPSSPALTDTQYF. DNA of the CDR3: TGTGCCAGTAGTCCTTCTAGCCCAGCCCTTACAGATACGCAGTATTTT.

This clone was recorded once. J is TRBJ1-2 and V is TRBV14; D not certain. V was pared by 4 bases and J by 7 bases, with 16 bases between. Per germline, CDR1 SGHDN and CDR2 FVKESK. The CDR3 totals 14 residues. The CDR3 protein is CASSPVGGLVGYTF. As DNA, the CDR3 is TGTGCCAGCAGCCCCGTAGGAGGGCTCGTTGGCTACACCTTC. The full variable domain, with the rest looked up from reference TRBV14 and TRBJ1-2, is EAGVTQFPSHSVIEKGQTVTLRCDPISGHDNLYWYRRVMGKEIKFLLHFVKESKQDESGMPNNRFLAERTGGTYSTLKVQPAELEDSGVYFCASSPVGGLVGYTFGSGTRLTVV.

V and J are TRBV6-5 and TRBJ1-6; TRBD1 matches 9 bases. CDR3 length: 15 residues. Germline lookup yields CDR1 MNHEY and CDR2 SVGAGI. V lost 5 bases and J lost 7; bases outside the gene matches: 6. The DNA of the CDR3 is TGTGCCAGCAGTCAATCCGGGACAGGGAATTCACCCCTCCACTTT. Amino acid sequence: CASSQSGTGNSPLHF.

The chain employs TRBV2 and TRBJ2-1; TRBD2 matches at 7 bases. Germline assignment: CDR1 SNHLY and CDR2 FYNNEI. This CDR3 region has 12 residues. The ends lost 4 bases at V and 10 bases at J; junction bases unmatched: 4. In DNA, the CDR3 is TGTGCCAGCAGTGGGAACGGGGGGGAGCAGTTCTTC. This translates into CASSGNGGEQFF.

A single count supports this clone. The chain carries TRBV18 and TRBJ1-2; D possibly corresponds to TRBD1 (6 bases). The ends were cut back, 3 bases at V and 5 bases at J, with 13 bases in the middle. The CDR3 has 14 residues. Germline assignment: CDR1 KGHSH and CDR2 LQKENI. CDR3 coding DNA: TGTGCCAGCTCACCCCAAGGACAGTTTTATGGCTACACCTTC. As protein: CASSPQGQFYGYTF.

The rearrangement links TRBV7-8 to TRBJ2-1; TRBD2 matches at 9 bases. This CDR3 region has 15 residues. The trim removed 5 bases at V and 6 bases at J, leaving 8 bases unmatched. CDR1 and CDR2 from the germline V gene are SGHVS and FQNEAQ. The CDR3 loop reads CASSLGAGGSNEQFF. For the CDR3, the DNA is TGTGCCAGCAGCCTAGGGGCGGGGGGGTCCAATGAGCAGTTCTTC.

The chain has TRBV5-4 and TRBJ2-3, with 12 bases matching TRBD2. Germline CDR1 is SGHNT and CDR2 is YYREEE (reference sequence). Trimming cost V 5 bases and J 8 bases; bases outside gene matches: 15. The CDR3 is 17 residues long. The CDR3, as DNA: TGTGCCAGCAGTCATCGGACTAGCGGGGCCCTATTGGGTACGCAGTATTTT. Translating gives CASSHRTSGALLGTQYF.

The chain combines TRBV2 with TRBJ1-5; tentative D call: TRBD1 (6 bases). Trimming took off 4 bases at V and 5 bases at J, with 12 bases between the two ends. The CDR3 is made up of 14 amino acids. Germline CDR1 reads SNHLY; CDR2 reads FYNNEI. This chain's CDR3 is CASSGQARDQPQHF. The CDR3 DNA follows: TGTGCCAGCAGTGGACAGGCGAGGGATCAGCCCCAGCATTTT.

The chain joins TRBV5-1 to TRBJ2-7, with TRBD1 matching over 11 bases. The J segment lost 10 bases and the V segment lost 7 bases, leaving 10 bases of the junction unmatched. The germline gives CDR1 SGHRS, CDR2 YFSETQ. There are 13 residues in the CDR3. The CDR3 protein is CASHPGTGGPQYF. DNA of the CDR3: TGCGCCAGCCACCCCGGGACAGGGGGACCACAGTACTTC. Full variable domain (remainder filled in from reference TRBV5-1 and TRBJ2-7): KAGVTQTPRYLIKTRGQQVTLSCSPISGHRSVSWYQQTPGQGLQFLFEYFSETQRNKGNFPGRFSGRQFSNSRSEMNVSTLELGDSALYLCASHPGTGGPQYFGPGTRLTVT.

The chain combines TRBV5-1 with TRBJ2-4; no definite D call. Looked up from germline, CDR1 is SGHRS and CDR2 is YFSETQ. The V end was cut by 4 bases, the J end by 0 bases, with 11 bases between. This CDR3 has 15 residues. The CDR3 nucleotides read TGCGCCAGCAGCCCCCTGGCTGTAGCCAAAAACATTCAGTACTTC. Translating gives CASSPLAVAKNIQYF.

The rearrangement joins TRBV4-1 to TRBJ1-1; maybe TRBD1 (5 bases). Trimming took off 1 base at V and 4 bases at J, with 10 bases between the two ends. The CDR3 totals 14 residues. The germline CDR1 and CDR2 sequences are MGHRA and YSYEKL. CDR3 nucleotide sequence: TGCGCCAGCAGCCAAGGGGGCCGAATCACTGAAGCTTTCTTT. Translated, it gives CASSQGGRITEAFF.

The V gene is TRBV7-2, the J gene TRBJ1-1, with TRBD1 as a possible D gene (6 bases). Germline loops: CDR1 SGHTA, CDR2 FQGNSA. There are 15 residues in the CDR3. Trimming took off 3 bases at V and 3 bases at J, with 14 bases between the two ends. This chain's CDR3 is CASSFSGGEYTEAFF. CDR3 sequence (DNA): TGTGCCAGCAGCTTTTCTGGGGGCGAGTACACTGAAGCTTTCTTT.

The genes are TRBV27 and TRBJ2-7; TRBD1 aligns across 7 bases. The germline V gene has CDR1 MNHEY and CDR2 SMNVEV (reference sequence). CDR3 size: 16 residues. J gave up 3 bases and V 1 base, and 9 bases lay outside the gene matches. DNA of the CDR3: TGTGCCAGCAGTTTATACTTCCAGGGGGTTCTCTACGAGCAGTACTTC. It specifies CASSLYFQGVLYEQYF.

This sequence joins TRBV18 and TRBJ1-1, with a weak D call TRBD1 (5 bases). The CDR3 contains 15 residues. Germline V gene sequence: CDR1 KGHSH, CDR2 LQKENI. Trimming cost V 5 bases and J 2 bases, with 15 bases left between them. In DNA, the CDR3 is TGTGCCAGCTCATTAATCGGGCAGGGAAACACTGAAGCTTTCTTT. Amino acid sequence: CASSLIGQGNTEAFF.